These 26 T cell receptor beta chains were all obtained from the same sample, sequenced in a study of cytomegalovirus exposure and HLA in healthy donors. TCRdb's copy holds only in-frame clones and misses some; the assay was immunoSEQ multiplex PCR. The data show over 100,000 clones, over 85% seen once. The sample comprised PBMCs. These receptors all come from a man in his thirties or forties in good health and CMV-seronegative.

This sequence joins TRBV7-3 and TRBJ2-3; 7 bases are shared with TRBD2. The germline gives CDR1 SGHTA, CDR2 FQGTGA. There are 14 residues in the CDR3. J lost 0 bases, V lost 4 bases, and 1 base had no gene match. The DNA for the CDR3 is TGTGCCAGCAGCTCGGGGGGAAGCACAGATACGCAGTATTTT. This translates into CASSSGGSTDTQYF.

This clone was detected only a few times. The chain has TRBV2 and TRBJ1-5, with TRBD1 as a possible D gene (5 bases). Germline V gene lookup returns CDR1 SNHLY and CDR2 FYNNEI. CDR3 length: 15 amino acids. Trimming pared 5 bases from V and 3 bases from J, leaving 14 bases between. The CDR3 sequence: CASSQRGVDNQPQHF. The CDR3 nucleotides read TGTGCCAGCAGTCAGCGGGGGGTGGACAATCAGCCCCAGCATTTT.

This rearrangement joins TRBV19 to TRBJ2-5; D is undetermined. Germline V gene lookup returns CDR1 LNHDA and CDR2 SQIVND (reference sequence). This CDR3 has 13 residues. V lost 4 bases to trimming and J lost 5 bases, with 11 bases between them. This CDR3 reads CASSNLGLETQYF. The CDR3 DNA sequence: TGTGCCAGTAGTAACCTAGGTCTGGAGACCCAGTACTTC.

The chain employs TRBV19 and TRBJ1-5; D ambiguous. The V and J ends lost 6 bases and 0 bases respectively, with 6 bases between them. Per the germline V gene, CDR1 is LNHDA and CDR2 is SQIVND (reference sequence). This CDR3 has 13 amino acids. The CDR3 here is CASSQISNQPQHF. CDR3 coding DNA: TGTGCCAGTAGCCAGATTAGCAATCAGCCCCAGCATTTT.

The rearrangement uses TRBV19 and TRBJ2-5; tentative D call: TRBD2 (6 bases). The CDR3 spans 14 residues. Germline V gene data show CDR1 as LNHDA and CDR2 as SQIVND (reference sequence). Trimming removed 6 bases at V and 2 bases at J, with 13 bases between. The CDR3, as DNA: TGTGCCAGTAGCCCCCTAGGAGGGCAAGAGACCCAGTACTTC. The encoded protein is CASSPLGGQETQYF.

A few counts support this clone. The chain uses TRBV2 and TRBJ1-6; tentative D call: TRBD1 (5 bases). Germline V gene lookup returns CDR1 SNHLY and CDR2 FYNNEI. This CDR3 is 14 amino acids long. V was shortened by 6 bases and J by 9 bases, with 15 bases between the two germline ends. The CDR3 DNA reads TGTGCCAGCAGGGGGGGTATTAAGGGTTCACCCCTCCACTTT. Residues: CASRGGIKGSPLHF.

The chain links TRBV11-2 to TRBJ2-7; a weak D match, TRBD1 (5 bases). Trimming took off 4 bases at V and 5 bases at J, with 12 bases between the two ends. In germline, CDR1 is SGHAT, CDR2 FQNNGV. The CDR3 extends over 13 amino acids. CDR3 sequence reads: CASSSRDSDEQYF. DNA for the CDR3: TGTGCCAGCAGCTCCCGAGACAGTGACGAGCAGTACTTC.

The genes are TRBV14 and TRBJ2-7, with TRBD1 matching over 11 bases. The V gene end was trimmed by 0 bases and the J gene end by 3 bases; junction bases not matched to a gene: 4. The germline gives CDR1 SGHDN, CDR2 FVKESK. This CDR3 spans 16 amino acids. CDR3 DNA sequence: TGTGCCAGCAGCCAAGAGGGGACAGGGGGTTACTACGAGCAGTACTTC. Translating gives CASSQEGTGGYYEQYF.

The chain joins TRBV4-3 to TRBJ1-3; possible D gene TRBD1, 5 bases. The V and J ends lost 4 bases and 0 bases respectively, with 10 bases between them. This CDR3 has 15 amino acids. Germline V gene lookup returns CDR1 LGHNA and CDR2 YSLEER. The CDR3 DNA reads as TGCGCCAGCAGCCTGACAGTCCACTCTGGAAACACCATATATTTT. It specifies CASSLTVHSGNTIYF.

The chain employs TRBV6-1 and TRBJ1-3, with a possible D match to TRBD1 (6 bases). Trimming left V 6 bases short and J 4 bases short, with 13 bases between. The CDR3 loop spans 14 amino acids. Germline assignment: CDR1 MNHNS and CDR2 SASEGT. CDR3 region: CASRTTGAGNTIYF. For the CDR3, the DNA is TGTGCCAGCAGGACGACAGGAGCCGGAAACACCATATATTTT.

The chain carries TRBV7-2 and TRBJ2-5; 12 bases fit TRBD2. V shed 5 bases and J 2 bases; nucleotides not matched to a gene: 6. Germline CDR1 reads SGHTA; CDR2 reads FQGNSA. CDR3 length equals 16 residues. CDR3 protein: CASSPASGGAQETQYF. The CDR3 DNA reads TGTGCCAGCAGCCCTGCTAGCGGGGGGGCACAAGAGACCCAGTACTTC.

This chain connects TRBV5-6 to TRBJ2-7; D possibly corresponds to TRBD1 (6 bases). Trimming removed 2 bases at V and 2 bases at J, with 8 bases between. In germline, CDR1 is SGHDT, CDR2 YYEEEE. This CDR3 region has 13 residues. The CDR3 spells CASSFGQPYEQYF. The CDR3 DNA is TGTGCCAGCAGCTTCGGACAGCCCTACGAGCAGTACTTC. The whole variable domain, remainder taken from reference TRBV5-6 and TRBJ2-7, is DAGVTQSPTHLIKTRGQQVTLRCSPKSGHDTVSWYQQALGQGPQFIFQYYEEEERQRGNFPDRFSGHQFPNYSSELNVNALLLGDSALYLCASSFGQPYEQYFGPGTRLTVT.

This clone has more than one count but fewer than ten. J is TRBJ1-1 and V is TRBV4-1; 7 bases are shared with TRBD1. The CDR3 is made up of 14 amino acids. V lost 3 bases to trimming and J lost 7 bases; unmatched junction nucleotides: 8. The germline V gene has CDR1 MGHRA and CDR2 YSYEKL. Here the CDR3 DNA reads TGCGCCAGCAGCCACATGACAGGGAAGTATGAAGCTTTCTTT. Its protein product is CASSHMTGKYEAFF.

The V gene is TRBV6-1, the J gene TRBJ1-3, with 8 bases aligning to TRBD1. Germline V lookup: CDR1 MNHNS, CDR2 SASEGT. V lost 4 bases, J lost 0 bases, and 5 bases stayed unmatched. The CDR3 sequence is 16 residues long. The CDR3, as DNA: TGTGCCAGCAGTGCCACAGGGGGGAGCTCTGGAAACACCATATATTTT. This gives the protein CASSATGGSSGNTIYF.

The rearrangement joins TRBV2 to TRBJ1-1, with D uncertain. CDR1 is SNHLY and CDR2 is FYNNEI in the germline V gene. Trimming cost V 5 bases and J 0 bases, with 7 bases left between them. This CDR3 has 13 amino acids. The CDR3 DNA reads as TGTGCCAGCAGTCGCACAGTGAACACTGAAGCTTTCTTT. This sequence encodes CASSRTVNTEAFF.

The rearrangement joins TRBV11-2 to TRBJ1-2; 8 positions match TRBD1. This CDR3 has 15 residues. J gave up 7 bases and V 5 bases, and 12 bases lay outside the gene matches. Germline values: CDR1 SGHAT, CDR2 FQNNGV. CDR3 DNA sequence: TGTGCCAGCAGCCCAGGGGGCGCGAGTCCAACTGGCTACACCTTC. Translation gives CASSPGGASPTGYTF.

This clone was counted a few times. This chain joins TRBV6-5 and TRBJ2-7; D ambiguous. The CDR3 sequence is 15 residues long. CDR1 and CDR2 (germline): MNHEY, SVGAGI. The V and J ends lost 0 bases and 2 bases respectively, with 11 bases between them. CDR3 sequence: CASSYSNYTTYEQYF. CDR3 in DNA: TGTGCCAGCAGTTACTCGAATTACACCACCTACGAGCAGTACTTC.

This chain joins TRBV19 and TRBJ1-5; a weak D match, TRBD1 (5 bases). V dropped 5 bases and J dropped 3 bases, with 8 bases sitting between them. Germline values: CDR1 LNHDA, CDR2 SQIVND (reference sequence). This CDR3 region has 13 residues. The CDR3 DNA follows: TGTGCCAGTAGTGCAGGGTCCAATCAGCCCCAGCATTTT. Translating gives CASSAGSNQPQHF.

CDR3 protein: CASSSYRLAGGRYVQYF. The CDR3 nucleotides are TGTGCCAGCAGCTCCTACCGACTAGCGGGGGGGCGATACGTGCAGTATTTT. The chain uses TRBV7-8 and TRBJ2-3; 14 positions agree with TRBD2. V was clipped by 4 bases and J by 11 bases; unmatched bases: 14. This CDR3 spans 17 amino acids. The V gene's germline CDR1 is SGHVS and CDR2 FQNEAQ.

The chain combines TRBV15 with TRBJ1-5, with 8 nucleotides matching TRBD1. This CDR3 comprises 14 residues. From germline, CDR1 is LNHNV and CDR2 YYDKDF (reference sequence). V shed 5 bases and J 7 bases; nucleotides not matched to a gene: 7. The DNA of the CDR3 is TGTGCCACCAGCGTGGACAGGGCTGGGCAGCCCCAGCATTTT. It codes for CATSVDRAGQPQHF.

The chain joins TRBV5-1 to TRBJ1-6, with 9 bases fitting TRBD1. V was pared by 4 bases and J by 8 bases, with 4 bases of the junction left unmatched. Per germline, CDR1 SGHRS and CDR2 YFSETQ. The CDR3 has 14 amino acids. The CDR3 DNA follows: TGCGCCAGCAGCGTGGGACAGGGCTATTCACCCCTCCACTTT. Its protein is CASSVGQGYSPLHF.

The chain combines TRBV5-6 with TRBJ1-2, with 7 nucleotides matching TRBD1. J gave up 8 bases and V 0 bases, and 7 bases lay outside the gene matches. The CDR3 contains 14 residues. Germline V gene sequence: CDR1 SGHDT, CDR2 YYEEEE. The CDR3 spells CASSLAIQGVGYTF. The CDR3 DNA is TGTGCCAGCAGCTTGGCGATCCAGGGGGTCGGCTACACCTTC.

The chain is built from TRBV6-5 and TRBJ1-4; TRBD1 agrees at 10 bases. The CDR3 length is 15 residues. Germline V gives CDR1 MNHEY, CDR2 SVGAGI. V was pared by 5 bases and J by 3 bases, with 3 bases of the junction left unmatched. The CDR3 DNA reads TGTGCCAGCAGTCCCGGGACAGGGGCTAATGAAAAACTGTTTTTT. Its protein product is CASSPGTGANEKLFF.

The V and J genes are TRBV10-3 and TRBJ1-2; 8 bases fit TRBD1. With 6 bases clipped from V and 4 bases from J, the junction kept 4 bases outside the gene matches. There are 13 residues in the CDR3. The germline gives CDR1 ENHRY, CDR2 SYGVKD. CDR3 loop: CAIRQGDLYGYTF. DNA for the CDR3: TGTGCCATCAGACAGGGGGATCTCTATGGCTACACCTTC.

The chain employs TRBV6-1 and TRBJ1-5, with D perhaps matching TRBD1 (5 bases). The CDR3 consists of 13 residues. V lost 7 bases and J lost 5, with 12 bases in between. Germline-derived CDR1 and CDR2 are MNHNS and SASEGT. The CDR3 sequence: CASNPGDYQPQHF. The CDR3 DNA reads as TGTGCCAGCAACCCGGGGGATTATCAGCCCCAGCATTTT.

CDR3 DNA: TGTGCCAGCAGGCGGTCCAACCCTGACAATGAGCAGTTCTTC. Translated, it gives CASRRSNPDNEQFF. This chain uses TRBV2 with TRBJ2-1; no firm D call. V shed 6 bases and J shed 5 bases, with 14 bases lying between them. The CDR3 contains 14 residues. CDR1 and CDR2 from the germline V gene are SNHLY and FYNNEI.